This T cell receptor (beta chain) was profiled in a study of blood T cell repertoires in COVID-19 (dated by TCRdb to 2020 to 2021). Study-wide context: Samples from collaborators originated in the United States, Italy and Spain and spanned both the acute and convalescent phases of COVID-19. Deeply sampled blood TCRbeta repertoires from subjects exposed to, actively infected with, or recovered from COVID-19 were included in the dataset. The prospective study material was composed of cDNA or gDNA derived from T cells, B-cell-depleted T cells, or PBMCs. Sample metadata almost always included a de-identified subject ID, COVID-19 status, age in years and sex. Where HLA class I and class II types were available, the types were taken from metadata supplied by the sample provider, not from assay-based typing. The repertoires were made available in a free public database intended to serve as a resource for research on the immune response to SARS-CoV-2. The samples were drawn from the first 160 participants of the ongoing ImmuneRACE study and from some 1,300 subjects provided by 6 global collaborators.

Each collaborating institution followed its own protocols to collect whole blood in K2EDTA tubes. For TCRbeta analysis, collaborator samples were shipped as frozen whole blood, as isolated PBMCs, or as DNA extracted from either sample type. TCRbeta CDR3 regions were amplified from genomic DNA using the immunoSEQ Assay, a bias-controlled multiplex PCR. In the source study's methods: Within the assay, amplification of reference gene primers was used to estimate how many nucleated cells each sample contained. Sequence reads were collapsed and filtered to measure the absolute abundance of every unique TCRbeta CDR3 rearrangement. For each sample, productive Simpson clonality was calculated by taking the square root of Simpson's diversity index across productive rearrangements. Held by TCRdb, this immuneACCESS table contains in-frame sequences only and omits some clones. Under half of the omission traces to an unresolved V gene where checked; the cause of the rest is unknown. V, J and clone size were drawn from that table, and D and trimming were deduced from the DNA. Present in this sample are tens of thousands of clones, roughly nine tenths of which were seen just once. The top ten constitute roughly 1.5% of the sample.

Note on this clone: The target of this receptor is not known. Base qualities are not provided; no much larger clone lies one nucleotide away.

The investigation overall reported the following: The quantity of clinical and demographic metadata differed by source and by participant and was supplied without curation.

V is clipped by 4 bases and J by 3 bases, and the sequence between their germline boundaries is 13 bases long. CDR1 and CDR2, looked up from the germline V gene, are SGHNT and YENEEA. The CDR3 contains 14 residues, cysteine and phenylalanine counted. Here the CDR3 DNA is all that survives: 42 bases in frame from base 1. The sample comprised peripheral blood. The chain joins TRBV11-3 to TRBJ2-7; TRBD1 is a weak D gene call, 5 bases matching. The sequence was obtained from a man aged 60-69 years with acute or convalescent COVID-19. The nucleotide sequence reads TGTGCCAGCAGCTCCACAGGAGTGGGCTACGAGCAGTACTTC. The resulting protein is CASSSTGVGYEQYF.